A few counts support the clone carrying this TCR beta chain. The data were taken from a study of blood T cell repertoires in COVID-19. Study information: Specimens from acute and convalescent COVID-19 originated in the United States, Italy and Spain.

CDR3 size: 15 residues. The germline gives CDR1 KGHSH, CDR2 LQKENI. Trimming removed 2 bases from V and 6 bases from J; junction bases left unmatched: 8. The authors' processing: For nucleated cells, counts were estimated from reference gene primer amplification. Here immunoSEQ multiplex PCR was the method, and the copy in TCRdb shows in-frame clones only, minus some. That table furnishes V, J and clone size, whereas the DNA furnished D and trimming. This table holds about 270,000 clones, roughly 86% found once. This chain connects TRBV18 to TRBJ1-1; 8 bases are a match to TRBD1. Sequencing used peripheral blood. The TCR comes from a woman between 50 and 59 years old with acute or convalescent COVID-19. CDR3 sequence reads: CASSPGTGIRAEAFF. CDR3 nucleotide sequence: TGTGCCAGCTCACCAGGGACAGGCATCCGCGCTGAAGCTTTCTTT.